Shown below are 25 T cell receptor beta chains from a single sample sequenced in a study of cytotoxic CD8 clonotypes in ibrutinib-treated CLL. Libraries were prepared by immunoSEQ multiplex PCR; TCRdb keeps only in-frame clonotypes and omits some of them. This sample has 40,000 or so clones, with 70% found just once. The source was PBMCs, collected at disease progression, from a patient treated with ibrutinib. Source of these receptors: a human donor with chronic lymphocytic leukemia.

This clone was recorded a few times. Here the CDR3 reads CASSSTRELLPGGDYTF. The CDR3 nucleotides read TGTGCCAGCAGCTCAACCAGGGAGCTTCTCCCGGGTGGTGACTACACCTTC. The V gene is TRBV7-9, the J gene TRBJ1-2, with a possible D match to TRBD1 (5 bases). Germline lookup yields CDR1 SEHNR and CDR2 FQNEAQ (reference sequence). The CDR3 sequence is 17 residues long. Deletions cut 4 bases from V and 10 bases from J, with 28 bases between.

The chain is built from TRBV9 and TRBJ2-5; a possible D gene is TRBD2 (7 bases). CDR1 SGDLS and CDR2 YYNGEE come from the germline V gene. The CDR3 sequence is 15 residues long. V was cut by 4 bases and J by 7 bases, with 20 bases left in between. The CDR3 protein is CASSPRRGREGTQYF. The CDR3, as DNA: TGTGCCAGCAGCCCCCGGAGGGGGAGGGAGGGGACCCAGTACTTC.

The CDR3 spells CASSLEGNTGELFF. The CDR3 bases are TGTGCCAGCAGTCTTGAGGGGAACACCGGGGAGCTGTTTTTT. The rearrangement links TRBV6-4 to TRBJ2-2, with D perhaps TRBD2 (5 bases). The CDR3 extends over 14 amino acids. Trimming pared 5 bases from V and 1 base from J, leaving 8 bases between. Germline V lookup: CDR1 MRHNA, CDR2 SNTAGT.

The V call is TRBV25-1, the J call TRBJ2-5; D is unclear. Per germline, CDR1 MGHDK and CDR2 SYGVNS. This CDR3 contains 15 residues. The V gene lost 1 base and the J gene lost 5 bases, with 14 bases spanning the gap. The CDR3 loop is CASSEWNPAEETQYF. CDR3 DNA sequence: TGTGCCAGCAGTGAATGGAATCCGGCGGAGGAGACCCAGTACTTC.

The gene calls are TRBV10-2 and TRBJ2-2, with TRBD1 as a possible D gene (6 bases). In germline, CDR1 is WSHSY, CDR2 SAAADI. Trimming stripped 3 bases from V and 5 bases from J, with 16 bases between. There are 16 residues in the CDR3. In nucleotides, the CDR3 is TGCGCCAGCAGTGAAGTCGACCAGGGGTGGACCGGGGAGCTGTTTTTT. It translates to CASSEVDQGWTGELFF.

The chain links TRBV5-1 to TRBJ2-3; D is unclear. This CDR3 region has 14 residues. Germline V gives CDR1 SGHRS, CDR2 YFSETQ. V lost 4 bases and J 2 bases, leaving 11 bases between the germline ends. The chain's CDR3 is CASSLQGNTDTQYF. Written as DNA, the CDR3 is TGCGCCAGCAGCCTACAAGGGAACACAGATACGCAGTATTTT.

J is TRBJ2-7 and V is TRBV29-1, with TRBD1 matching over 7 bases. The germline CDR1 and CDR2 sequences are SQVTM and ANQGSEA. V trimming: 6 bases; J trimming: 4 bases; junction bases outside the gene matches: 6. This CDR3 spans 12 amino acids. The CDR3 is CSVGQTKYEQYF. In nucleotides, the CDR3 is TGCAGCGTGGGACAGACTAAATACGAGCAGTACTTC.

The CDR3 spells CASSQGREVGEKLFF. The CDR3 coding sequence is TGTGCCAGCAGCCAAGGAAGGGAGGTCGGCGAAAAACTGTTTTTT. The chain has TRBV4-2 and TRBJ1-4; D uncertain. V lost 1 base and J lost 8, with 14 bases in between. The length of the CDR3 is 15 residues. Germline V gene data show CDR1 as LGHNA and CDR2 as YNFKEQ.

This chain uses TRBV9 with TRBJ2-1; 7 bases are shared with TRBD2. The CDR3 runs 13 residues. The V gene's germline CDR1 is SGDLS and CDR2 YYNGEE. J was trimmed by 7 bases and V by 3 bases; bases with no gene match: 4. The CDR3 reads CASSAGGGNEQFF. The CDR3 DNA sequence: TGTGCCAGCAGCGCTGGGGGGGGAAATGAGCAGTTCTTC. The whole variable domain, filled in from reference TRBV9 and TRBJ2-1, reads DSGVTQTPKHLITATGQRVTLRCSPRSGDLSVYWYQQSLDQGLQFLIQYYNGEERAKGNILERFSAQQFPDLHSELNLSSLELGDSALYFCASSAGGGNEQFFGPGTRLTVL.

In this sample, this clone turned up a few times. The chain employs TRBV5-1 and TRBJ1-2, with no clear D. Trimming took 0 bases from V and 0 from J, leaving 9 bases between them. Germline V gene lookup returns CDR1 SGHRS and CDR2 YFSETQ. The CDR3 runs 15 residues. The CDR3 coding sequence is TGCGCCAGCAGCTTGGGCAGGCTAGCTAACTATGGCTACACCTTC. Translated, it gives CASSLGRLANYGYTF. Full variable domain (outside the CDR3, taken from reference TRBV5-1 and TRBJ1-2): KAGVTQTPRYLIKTRGQQVTLSCSPISGHRSVSWYQQTPGQGLQFLFEYFSETQRNKGNFPGRFSGRQFSNSRSEMNVSTLELGDSALYLCASSLGRLANYGYTFGSGTRLTVV.

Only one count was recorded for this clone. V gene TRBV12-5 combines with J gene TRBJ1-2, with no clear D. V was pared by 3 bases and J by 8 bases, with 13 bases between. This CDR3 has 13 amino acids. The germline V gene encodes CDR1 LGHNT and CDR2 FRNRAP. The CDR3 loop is CASGFQASRGYTF. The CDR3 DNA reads TGTGCTAGTGGTTTTCAGGCCTCGCGAGGCTACACCTTC.

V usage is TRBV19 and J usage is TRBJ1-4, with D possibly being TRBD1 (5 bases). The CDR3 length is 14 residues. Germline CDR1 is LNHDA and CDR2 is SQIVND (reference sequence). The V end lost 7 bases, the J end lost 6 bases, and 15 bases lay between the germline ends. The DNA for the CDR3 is TGTGCCAGTAATTATCGGGACTCCCATGAAAAACTGTTTTTT. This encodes CASNYRDSHEKLFF. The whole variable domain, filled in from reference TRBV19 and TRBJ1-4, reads DGGITQSPKYLFRKEGQNVTLSCEQNLNHDAMYWYRQDPGQGLRLIYYSQIVNDFQKGDIAEGYSVSREKKESFPLTVTSAQKNPTAFYLCASNYRDSHEKLFFGSGTQLSVL.

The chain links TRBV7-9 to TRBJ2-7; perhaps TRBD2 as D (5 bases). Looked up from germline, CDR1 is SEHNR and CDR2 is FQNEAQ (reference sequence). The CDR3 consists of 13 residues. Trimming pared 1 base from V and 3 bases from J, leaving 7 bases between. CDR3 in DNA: TGTGCCAGCAGCTTAGGAGAGGGCTACGAGCAGTACTTC. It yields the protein CASSLGEGYEQYF.

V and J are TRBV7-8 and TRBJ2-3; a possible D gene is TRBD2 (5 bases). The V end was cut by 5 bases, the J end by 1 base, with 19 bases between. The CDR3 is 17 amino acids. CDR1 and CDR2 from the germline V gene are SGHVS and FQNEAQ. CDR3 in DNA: TGTGCCAGCAGCCTAATTTTTGGGGTCGGGGGCACAGATACGCAGTATTTT. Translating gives CASSLIFGVGGTDTQYF.

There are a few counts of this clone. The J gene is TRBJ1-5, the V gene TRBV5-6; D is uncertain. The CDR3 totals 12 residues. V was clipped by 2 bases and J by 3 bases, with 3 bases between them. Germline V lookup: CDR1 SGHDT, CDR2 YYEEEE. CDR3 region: CASSLNNQPQHF. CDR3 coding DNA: TGTGCCAGCAGCTTAAACAATCAGCCCCAGCATTTT. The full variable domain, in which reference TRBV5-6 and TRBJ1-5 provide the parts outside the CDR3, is DAGVTQSPTHLIKTRGQQVTLRCSPKSGHDTVSWYQQALGQGPQFIFQYYEEEERQRGNFPDRFSGHQFPNYSSELNVNALLLGDSALYLCASSLNNQPQHFGDGTRLSIL.

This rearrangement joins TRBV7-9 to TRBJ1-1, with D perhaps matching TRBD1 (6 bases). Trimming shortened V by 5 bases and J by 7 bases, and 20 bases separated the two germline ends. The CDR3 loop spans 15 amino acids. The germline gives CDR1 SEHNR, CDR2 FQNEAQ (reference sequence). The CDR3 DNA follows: TGTGCCAGCAGCCCTCCGGGGGGCCCCGGAGGTGAAGCTTTCTTT. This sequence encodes CASSPPGGPGGEAFF.

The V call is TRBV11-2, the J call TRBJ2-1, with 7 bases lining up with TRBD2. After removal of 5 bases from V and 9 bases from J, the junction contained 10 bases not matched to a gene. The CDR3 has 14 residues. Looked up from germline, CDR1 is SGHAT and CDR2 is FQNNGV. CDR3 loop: CASSELAYPPEQFF. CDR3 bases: TGTGCCAGCAGCGAACTAGCGTACCCACCTGAGCAGTTCTTC.

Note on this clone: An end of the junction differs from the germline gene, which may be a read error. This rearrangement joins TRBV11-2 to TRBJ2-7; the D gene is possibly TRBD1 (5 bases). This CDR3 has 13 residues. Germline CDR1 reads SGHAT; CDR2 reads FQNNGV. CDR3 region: CASSLVAGQTVVF. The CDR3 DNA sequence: TGTGCCAGCAGCTTAGTCGCAGGACAAACCGTGGTCTTC.

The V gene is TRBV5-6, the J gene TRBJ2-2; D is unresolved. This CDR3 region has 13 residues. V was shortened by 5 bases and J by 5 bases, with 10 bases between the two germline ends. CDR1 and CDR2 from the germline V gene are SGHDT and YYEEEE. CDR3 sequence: CASSVRFTGELFF. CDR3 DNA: TGTGCCAGCAGTGTTAGGTTTACCGGGGAGCTGTTTTTT.

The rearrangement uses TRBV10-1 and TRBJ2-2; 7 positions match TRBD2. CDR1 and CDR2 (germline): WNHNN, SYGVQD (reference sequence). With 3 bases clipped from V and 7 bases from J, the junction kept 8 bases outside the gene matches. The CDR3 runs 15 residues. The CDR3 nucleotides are TGCGCCAGCAGTGAAGGCGGGGGTAAAAACGGGGAGCTGTTTTTT. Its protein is CASSEGGGKNGELFF.

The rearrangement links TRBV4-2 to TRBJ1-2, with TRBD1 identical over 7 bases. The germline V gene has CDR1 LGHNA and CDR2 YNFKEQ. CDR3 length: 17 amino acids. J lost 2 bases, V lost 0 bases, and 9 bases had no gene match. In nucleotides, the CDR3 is TGTGCCAGCAGCCAAGATCACGGGACAGCCCTCAACTATGGCTACACCTTC. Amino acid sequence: CASSQDHGTALNYGYTF.

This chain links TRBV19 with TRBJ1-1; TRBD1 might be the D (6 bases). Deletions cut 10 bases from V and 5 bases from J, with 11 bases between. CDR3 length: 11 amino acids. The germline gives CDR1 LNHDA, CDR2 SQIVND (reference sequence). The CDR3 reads CATNRETEAFF. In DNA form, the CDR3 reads TGTGCCACTAACAGGGAAACTGAAGCTTTCTTT.

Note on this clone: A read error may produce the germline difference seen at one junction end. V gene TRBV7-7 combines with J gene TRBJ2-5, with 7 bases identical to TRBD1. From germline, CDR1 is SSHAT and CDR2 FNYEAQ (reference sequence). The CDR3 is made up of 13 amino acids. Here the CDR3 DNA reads TGTGCTAGCAGCTTCGACAGGGAAGAGACCCAGTACTTC. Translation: CASSFDREETQYF. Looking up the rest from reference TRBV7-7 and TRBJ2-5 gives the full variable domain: GAGVSQSPRYKVTKRGQDVTLRCDPISSHATLYWYQQALGQGPEFLTYFNYEAQPDKSGLPSDRFSAERPEGSISTLTIQRTEQRDSAMYRCASSFDREETQYFGPGTRLLVL.

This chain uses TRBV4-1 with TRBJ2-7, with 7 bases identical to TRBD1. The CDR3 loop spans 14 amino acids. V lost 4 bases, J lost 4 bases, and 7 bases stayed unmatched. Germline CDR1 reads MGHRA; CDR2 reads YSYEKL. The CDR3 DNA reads TGCGCCAGCAGCCGATCCCGGGACAGTTACGAGCAGTACTTC. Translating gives CASSRSRDSYEQYF.

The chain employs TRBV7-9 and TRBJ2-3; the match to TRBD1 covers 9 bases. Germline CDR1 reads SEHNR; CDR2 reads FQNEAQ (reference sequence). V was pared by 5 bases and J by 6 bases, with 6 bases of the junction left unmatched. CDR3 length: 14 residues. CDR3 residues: CASSRTGEADTQYF. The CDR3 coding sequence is TGTGCCAGCAGCCGGACAGGGGAAGCGGATACGCAGTATTTT.